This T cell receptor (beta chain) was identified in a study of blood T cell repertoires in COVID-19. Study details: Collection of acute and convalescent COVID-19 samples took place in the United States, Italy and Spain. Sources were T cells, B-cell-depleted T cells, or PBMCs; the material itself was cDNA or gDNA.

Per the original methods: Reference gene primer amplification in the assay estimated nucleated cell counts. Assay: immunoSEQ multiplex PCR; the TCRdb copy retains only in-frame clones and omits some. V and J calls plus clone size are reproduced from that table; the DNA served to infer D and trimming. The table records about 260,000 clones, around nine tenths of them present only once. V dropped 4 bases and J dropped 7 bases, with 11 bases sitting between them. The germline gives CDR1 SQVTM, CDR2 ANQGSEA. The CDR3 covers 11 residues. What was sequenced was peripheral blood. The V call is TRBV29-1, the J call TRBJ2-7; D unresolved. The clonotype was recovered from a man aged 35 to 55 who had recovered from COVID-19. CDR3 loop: CSVGPLREQYF. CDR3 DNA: TGCAGCGTTGGTCCCCTTCGGGAGCAGTACTTC.